This T cell receptor (beta chain) was retrieved from a study of blood T cell repertoires in COVID-19. Study information: The samples span acute and convalescent COVID-19 from the United States, Italy and Spain.

V lost 6 bases to trimming and J lost 5 bases, with 13 bases between them. CDR1 and CDR2 from the germline V gene are SQVTM and ANQGSEA. There are 12 residues in the CDR3. Those enrolled, adults aged roughly 18 to 100 years, came from roughly 23 US areas. Researchers sorted participants into cohorts using their self-reported clinical history. Under the authors' procedure: Amplification with reference gene primers provided the estimates of nucleated cell counts. Method: immunoSEQ multiplex PCR; TCRdb's copy keeps in-frame clones and lacks some. V and J calls and clone size come straight from that table; D and trimming were deduced from the DNA. The sample records some 190,000 clones, around 85% being singletons.

V and J are TRBV29-1 and TRBJ2-5; D might be TRBD1 (5 bases). This clonotype was obtained from a woman aged 30 to 39 who had recovered from COVID-19. Sequences were obtained from PBMCs or T cells enriched from blood (not recorded which). The DNA for the CDR3 is TGCAGCGTAGCACAGGTTGGGGAGACCCAGTACTTC. Residues: CSVAQVGETQYF.